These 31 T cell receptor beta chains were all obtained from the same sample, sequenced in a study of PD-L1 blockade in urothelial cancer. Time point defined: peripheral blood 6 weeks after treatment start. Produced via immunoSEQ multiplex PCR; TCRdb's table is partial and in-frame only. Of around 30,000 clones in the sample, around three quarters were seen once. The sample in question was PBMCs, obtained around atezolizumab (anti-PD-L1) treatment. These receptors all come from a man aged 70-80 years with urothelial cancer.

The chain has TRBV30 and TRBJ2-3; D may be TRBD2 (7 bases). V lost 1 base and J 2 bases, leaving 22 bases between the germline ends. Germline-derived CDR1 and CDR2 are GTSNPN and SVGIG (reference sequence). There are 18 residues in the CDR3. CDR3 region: CAWSGGAGRELNTDTQYF. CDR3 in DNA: TGTGCCTGGAGTGGGGGGGCGGGGAGGGAGTTAAACACAGATACGCAGTATTTT.

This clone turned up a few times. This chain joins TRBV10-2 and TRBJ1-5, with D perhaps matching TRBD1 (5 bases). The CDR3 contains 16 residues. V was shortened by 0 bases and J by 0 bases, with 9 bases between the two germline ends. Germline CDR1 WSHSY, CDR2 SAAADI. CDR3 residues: CASSESPGNSNQPQHF. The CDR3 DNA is TGCGCCAGCAGTGAGTCGCCAGGGAATAGCAATCAGCCCCAGCATTTT.

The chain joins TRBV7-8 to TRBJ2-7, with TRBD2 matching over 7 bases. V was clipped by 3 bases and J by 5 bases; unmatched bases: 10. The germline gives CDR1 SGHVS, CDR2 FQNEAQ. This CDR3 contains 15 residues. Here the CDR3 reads CASSFTSVEGDEQYF. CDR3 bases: TGTGCCAGCAGCTTTACTAGCGTCGAAGGGGACGAGCAGTACTTC.

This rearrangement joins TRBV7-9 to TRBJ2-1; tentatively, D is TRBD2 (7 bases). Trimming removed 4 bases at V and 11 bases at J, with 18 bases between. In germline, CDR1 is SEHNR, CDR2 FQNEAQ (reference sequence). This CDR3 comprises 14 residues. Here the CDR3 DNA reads TGTGCCAGCAGCTCAACCCGGGGGGCGTGGAAGCAGTTCTTC. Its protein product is CASSSTRGAWKQFF.

The CDR3 DNA follows: TGTGCCAGCAGTTACGGGGGGGGGCAGAGCCAGCCCCAGCATTTT. This encodes CASSYGGGQSQPQHF. This chain joins TRBV6-6 and TRBJ1-5; D may be TRBD1 (6 bases). V was cut by 2 bases and J by 7 bases, with 15 bases left in between. This CDR3 has 15 residues. Germline values: CDR1 MNHNY, CDR2 SVGAGI (reference sequence).

The CDR3 loop reads CASRQGGTDTQYF. In DNA form, the CDR3 reads TGTGCCAGCAGACAGGGCGGCACAGATACGCAGTATTTT. The V and J genes are TRBV2 and TRBJ2-3; tentatively, D is TRBD1 (6 bases). CDR1 and CDR2 (germline): SNHLY, FYNNEI. CDR3 size: 13 residues. The V and J ends lost 6 bases and 1 base respectively, with 8 bases between them.

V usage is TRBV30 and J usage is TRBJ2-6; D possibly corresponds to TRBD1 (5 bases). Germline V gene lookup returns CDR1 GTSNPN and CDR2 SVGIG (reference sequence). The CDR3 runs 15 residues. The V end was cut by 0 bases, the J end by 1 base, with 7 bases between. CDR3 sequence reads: CAWSVSGSGANVLTF. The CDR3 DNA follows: TGTGCCTGGAGTGTCTCAGGGTCTGGGGCCAACGTCCTGACTTTC.

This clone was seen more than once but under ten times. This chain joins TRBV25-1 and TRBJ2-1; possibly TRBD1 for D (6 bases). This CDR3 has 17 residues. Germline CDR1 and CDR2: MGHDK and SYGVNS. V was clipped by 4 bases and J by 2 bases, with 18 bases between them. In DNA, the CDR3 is TGTGCCAGCAGTGCCGCGAGGACAGCCTGGACCTACAATGAGCAGTTCTTC. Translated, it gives CASSAARTAWTYNEQFF.

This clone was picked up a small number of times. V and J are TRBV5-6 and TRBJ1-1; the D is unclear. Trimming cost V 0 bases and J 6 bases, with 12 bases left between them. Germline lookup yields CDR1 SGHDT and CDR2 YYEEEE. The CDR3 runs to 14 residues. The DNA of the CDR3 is TGTGCCAGCAGCTTGGCCGGGTCGGATTCTGAAGCTTTCTTT. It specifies CASSLAGSDSEAFF.

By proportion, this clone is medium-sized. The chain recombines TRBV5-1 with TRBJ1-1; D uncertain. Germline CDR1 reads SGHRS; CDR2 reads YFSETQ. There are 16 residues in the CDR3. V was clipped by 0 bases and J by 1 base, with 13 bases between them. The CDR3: CASSLEQLYANTEAFF. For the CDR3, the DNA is TGCGCCAGCAGCTTGGAACAGCTTTACGCGAACACTGAAGCTTTCTTT.

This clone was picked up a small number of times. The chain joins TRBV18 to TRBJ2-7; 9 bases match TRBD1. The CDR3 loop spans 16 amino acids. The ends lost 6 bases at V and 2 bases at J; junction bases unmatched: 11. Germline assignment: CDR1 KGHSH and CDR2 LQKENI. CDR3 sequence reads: CASSRGRDREAYEQYF. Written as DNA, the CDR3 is TGTGCCAGCTCTAGAGGTCGGGACAGGGAAGCCTACGAGCAGTACTTC.

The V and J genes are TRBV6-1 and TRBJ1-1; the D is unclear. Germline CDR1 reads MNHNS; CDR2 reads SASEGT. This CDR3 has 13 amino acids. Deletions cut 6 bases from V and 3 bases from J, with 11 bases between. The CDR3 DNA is TGTGCCAGCAGCCGTGAGGGATACACTGAAGCTTTCTTT. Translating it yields CASSREGYTEAFF.

In nucleotides, the CDR3 is TGTGCCAGCAGCTGGGCCGGCACAGATACGCAGTATTTT. Its translation: CASSWAGTDTQYF. The genes are TRBV5-4 and TRBJ2-3, with D unresolved. Germline values: CDR1 SGHNT, CDR2 YYREEE (reference sequence). Between the trimmed V and J ends, which lost 3 bases and 1 base, there was a span of 6 bases. This CDR3 region has 13 residues.

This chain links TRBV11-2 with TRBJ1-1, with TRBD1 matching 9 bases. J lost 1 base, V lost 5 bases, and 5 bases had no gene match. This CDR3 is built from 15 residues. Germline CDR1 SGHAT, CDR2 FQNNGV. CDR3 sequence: CASSRGTGRNTEAFF. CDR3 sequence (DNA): TGTGCCAGCAGCCGAGGGACAGGGAGGAACACTGAAGCTTTCTTT. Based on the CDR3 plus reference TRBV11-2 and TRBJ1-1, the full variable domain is EAGVAQSPRYKIIEKRQSVAFWCNPISGHATLYWYQQILGQGPKLLIQFQNNGVVDDSQLPKDRFSAERLKGVDSTLKIQPAKLEDSAVYLCASSRGTGRNTEAFFGQGTRLTVV.

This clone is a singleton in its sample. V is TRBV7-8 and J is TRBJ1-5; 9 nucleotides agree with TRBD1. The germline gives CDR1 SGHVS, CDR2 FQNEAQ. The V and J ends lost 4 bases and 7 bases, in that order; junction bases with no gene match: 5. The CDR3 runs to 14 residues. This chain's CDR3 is CASSWTGVGQPQHF. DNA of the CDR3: TGTGCCAGCAGCTGGACAGGGGTGGGGCAGCCCCAGCATTTT.

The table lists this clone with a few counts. The CDR3 DNA follows: TGTGCCAGCAGCTTGGTCCAGGGAGGAACTGAAGCTTTCTTT. Protein sequence: CASSLVQGGTEAFF. The chain employs TRBV5-8 and TRBJ1-1; maybe TRBD1 (5 bases). The germline V gene encodes CDR1 SGHTS and CDR2 YDEGEE. V shed 0 bases and J shed 5 bases, with 11 bases lying between them. The CDR3 loop spans 14 amino acids.

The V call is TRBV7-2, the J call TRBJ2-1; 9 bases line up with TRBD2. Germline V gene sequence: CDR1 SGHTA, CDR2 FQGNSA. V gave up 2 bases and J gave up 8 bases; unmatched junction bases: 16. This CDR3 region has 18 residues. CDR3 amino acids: CASSLKPPGSGSGYEQFF. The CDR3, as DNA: TGTGCCAGCAGCTTAAAGCCCCCGGGTAGCGGGAGTGGCTATGAGCAGTTCTTC. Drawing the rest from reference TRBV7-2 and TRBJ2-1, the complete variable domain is GAGVSQSPSNKVTEKGKDVELRCDPISGHTALYWYRQSLGQGLEFLIYFQGNSAPDKSGLPSDRFSAERTGGSVSTLTIQRTQQEDSAVYLCASSLKPPGSGSGYEQFFGPGTRLTVL.

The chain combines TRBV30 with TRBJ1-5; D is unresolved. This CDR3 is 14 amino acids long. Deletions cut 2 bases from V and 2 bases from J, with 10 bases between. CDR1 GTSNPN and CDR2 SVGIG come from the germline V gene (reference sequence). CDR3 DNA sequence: TGTGCCTGGAGTTTCGGGAACGGCAATCAGCCCCAGCATTTT. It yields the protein CAWSFGNGNQPQHF.

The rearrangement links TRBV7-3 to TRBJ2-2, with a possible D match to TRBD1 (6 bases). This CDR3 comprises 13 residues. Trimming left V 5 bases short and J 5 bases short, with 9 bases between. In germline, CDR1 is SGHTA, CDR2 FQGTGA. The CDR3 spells CASSPTGTGELFF. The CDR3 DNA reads TGTGCCAGCAGCCCCACAGGGACCGGGGAGCTGTTTTTT.

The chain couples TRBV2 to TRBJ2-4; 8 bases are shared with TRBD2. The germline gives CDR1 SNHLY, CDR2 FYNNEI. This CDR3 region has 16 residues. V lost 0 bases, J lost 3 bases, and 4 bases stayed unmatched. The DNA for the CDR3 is TGTGCCAGCAGTGAAGCTCTAGCGGGTATCAAAAACATTCAGTACTTC. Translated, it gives CASSEALAGIKNIQYF.

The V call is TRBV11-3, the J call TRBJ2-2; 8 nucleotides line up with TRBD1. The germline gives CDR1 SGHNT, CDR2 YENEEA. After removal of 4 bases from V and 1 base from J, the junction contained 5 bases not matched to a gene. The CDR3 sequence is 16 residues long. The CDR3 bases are TGTGCCAGCAGCTCAGGGACAGGCTTGAACACCGGGGAGCTGTTTTTT. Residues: CASSSGTGLNTGELFF.

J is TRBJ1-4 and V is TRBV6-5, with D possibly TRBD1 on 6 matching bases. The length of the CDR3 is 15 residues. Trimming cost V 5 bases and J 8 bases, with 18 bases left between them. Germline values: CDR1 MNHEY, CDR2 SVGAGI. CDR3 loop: CASSPTGAPGEKLFF. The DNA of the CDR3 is TGTGCCAGCAGTCCGACAGGAGCACCCGGGGAAAAACTGTTTTTT.

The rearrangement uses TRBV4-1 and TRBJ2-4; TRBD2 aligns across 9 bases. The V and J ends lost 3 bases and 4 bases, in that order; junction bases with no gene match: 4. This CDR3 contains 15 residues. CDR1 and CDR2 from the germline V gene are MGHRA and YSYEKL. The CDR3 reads CASSQASGKKNIQYF. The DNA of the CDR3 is TGCGCCAGCAGCCAGGCTAGCGGGAAAAAAAACATTCAGTACTTC.

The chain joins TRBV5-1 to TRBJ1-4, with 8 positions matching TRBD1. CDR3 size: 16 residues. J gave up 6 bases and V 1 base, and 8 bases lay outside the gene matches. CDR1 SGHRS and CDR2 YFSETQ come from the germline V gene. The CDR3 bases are TGCGCCAGCAGCTTGAATGTCGGGACAGGAGATGAAAAACTGTTTTTT. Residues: CASSLNVGTGDEKLFF.

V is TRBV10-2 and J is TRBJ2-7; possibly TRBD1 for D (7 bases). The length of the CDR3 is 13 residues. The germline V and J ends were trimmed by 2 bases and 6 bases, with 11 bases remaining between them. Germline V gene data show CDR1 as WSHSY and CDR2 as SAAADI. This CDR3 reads CASSETQGGEQYF. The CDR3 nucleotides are TGCGCCAGCAGTGAGACCCAGGGGGGCGAGCAGTACTTC.

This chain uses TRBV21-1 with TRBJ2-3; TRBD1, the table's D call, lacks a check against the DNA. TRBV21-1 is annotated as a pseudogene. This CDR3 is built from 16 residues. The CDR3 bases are TGTGCCAGCAGCCAGGTATTGAACAGAATCACAGATACGCAGTATTTT. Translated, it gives CASSQVLNRITDTQYF.

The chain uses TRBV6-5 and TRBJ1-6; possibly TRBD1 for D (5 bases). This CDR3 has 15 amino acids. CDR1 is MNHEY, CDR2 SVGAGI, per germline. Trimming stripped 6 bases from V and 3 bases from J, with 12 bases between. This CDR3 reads CASRQLTVYNSPLHF. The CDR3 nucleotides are TGTGCCAGCAGACAGCTGACAGTCTATAATTCACCCCTCCACTTT.

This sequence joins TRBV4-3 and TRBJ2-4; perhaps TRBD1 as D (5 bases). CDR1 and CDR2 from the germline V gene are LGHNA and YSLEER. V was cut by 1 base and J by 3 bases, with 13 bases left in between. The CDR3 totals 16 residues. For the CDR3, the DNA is TGCGCCAGCAGCCAAGCCCTGACAGCTCACAAAAACATTCAGTACTTC. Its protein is CASSQALTAHKNIQYF.

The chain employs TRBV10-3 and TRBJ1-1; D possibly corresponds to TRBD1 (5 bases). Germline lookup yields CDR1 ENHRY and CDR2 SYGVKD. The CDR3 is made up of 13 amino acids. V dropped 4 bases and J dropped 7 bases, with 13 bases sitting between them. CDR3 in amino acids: CAISGNTGGEAFF. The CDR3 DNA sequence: TGTGCCATCAGTGGAAACACCGGGGGTGAAGCTTTCTTT.

CDR3 in amino acids: CASSLGQTYEQYF. The CDR3 nucleotides read TGTGCCAGCAGCCTCGGACAGACCTACGAGCAGTACTTC. The rearrangement joins TRBV28 to TRBJ2-7; D may be TRBD1 (6 bases). CDR1 is MDHEN and CDR2 is SYDVKM in the germline V gene. V gave up 6 bases and J gave up 2 bases, with 11 bases separating them. This CDR3 is built from 13 residues.

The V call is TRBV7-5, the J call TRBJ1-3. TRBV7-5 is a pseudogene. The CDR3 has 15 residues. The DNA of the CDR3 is TGTGTCAGAAGCTTAGCCCGTTACTCTGGAAACACCATATATTTT. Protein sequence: CVRSLARYSGNTIYF.